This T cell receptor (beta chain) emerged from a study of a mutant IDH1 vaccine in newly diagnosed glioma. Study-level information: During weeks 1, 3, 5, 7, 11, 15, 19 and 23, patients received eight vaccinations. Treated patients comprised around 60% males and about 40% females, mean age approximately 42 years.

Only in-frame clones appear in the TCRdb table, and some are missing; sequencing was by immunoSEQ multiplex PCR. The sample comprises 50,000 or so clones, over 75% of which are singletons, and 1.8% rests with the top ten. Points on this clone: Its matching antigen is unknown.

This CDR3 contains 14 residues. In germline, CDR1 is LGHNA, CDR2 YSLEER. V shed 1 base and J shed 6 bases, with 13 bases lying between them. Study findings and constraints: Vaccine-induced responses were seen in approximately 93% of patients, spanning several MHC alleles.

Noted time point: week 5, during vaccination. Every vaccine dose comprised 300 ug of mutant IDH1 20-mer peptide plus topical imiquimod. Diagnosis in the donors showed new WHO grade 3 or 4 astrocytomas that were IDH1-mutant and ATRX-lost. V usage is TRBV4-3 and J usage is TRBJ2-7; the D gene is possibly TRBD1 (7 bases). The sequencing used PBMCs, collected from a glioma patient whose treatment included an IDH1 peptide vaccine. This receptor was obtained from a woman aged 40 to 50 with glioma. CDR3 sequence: CASSQGNRGGEQYF. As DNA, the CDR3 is TGCGCCAGCAGCCAAGGGAACAGGGGAGGCGAGCAGTACTTC.